The 32 T cell receptor beta chains given below trace back to one sample, sequenced in a study of patients and donors after allogeneic stem cell transplantation. TCRdb independently ran MiXCR on the RT-PCR reads; one entry per CDR3 protein. The table includes about 400,000 distinct CDR3 sequences, 16% detected once. Sequencing used blood, either unsorted or a sorted T cell fraction (not recorded which). These receptors were obtained from a human donor who was either an allogeneic HSCT recipient or a stem cell or donor lymphocyte infusion donor (not recorded which). It is not recorded whose cells these are; they may come from a transplant donor.

This chain uses TRBV7-6 with TRBJ1-3; D gene unclear. CDR3 length: 17 amino acids. The germline V gene encodes CDR1 SGHVS and CDR2 FNYEAQ. Trimming took off 0 bases at V and 0 bases at J, with 12 bases between the two ends. The CDR3 loop reads CASSLAPTSYSGNTIYF. The CDR3 coding sequence is TGTGCCAGCAGCTTAGCGCCGACCTCGTACTCTGGAAACACCATATATTTT.

This clonotype showed up just a few times. The chain employs TRBV29-1 and TRBJ1-6; 10 bases map to TRBD1. Germline CDR1 is SQVTM and CDR2 is ANQGSEA. J gave up 9 bases and V 7 bases, and 6 bases lay outside the gene matches. This CDR3 comprises 13 residues. In DNA, the CDR3 is TGCAGCGCTGCTGGACAGGGGGGTTCACCCCTCCACTTT. Residues: CSAAGQGGSPLHF.

Only a few counts were recorded for this clonotype. The chain combines TRBV5-1 with TRBJ1-2; perhaps TRBD1 as D (6 bases). In germline, CDR1 is SGHRS, CDR2 YFSETQ. V gave up 6 bases and J gave up 4 bases, with 19 bases separating them. The CDR3 is 15 residues long. The CDR3 region has the DNA TGCGCCAGCACCGTCGGTTCCGGACAGACCTATGGCTACACCTTC. This gives the protein CASTVGSGQTYGYTF.

The rearrangement links TRBV4-1 to TRBJ1-1; tentative D call: TRBD1 (6 bases). Germline V CDR1 and CDR2: MGHRA, YSYEKL. The V gene lost 1 base and the J gene lost 0 bases, with 9 bases spanning the gap. This CDR3 region has 15 residues. CDR3: CASSQVGGMNTEAFF. The CDR3 bases are TGCGCCAGCAGCCAAGTAGGGGGGATGAACACTGAAGCTTTCTTT.

The chain recombines TRBV2 with TRBJ2-3; D is perhaps TRBD2 (6 bases). The CDR3 runs 14 residues. V lost 4 bases, J lost 4 bases, and 12 bases lay in between. Germline-derived CDR1 and CDR2 are SNHLY and FYNNEI. This CDR3 is CASSVSGSADTQYF. Here the CDR3 DNA reads TGTGCCAGCAGTGTTTCCGGGAGCGCAGATACGCAGTATTTT.

This clonotype was observed a few times. The rearrangement links TRBV20-1 to TRBJ2-1, with 10 bases fitting TRBD1. The J call is doubtful: the DNA matches TRBJ2-7 better. The germline V gene has CDR1 DFQATT and CDR2 SNEGSKA (reference sequence). The CDR3 runs to 14 residues. CDR3 in DNA: TGCAGTGCTTCCCGGGACAGGGGACACAATGAGCAGTACTTC. This sequence encodes CSASRDRGHNEQYF.

The chain couples TRBV4-1 to TRBJ2-7, with D perhaps matching TRBD1 (6 bases). Germline CDR1 MGHRA, CDR2 YSYEKL. V lost 0 bases to trimming and J lost 3 bases, with 15 bases between them. The CDR3 runs 16 residues. CDR3 bases: TGCGCCAGCAGCCAAGATGCAGGGGACACACACTACGAGCAGTACTTC. It encodes CASSQDAGDTHYEQYF.

This clonotype has only a few counts. CDR3 region: CASRADGDTEAFF. For the CDR3, the DNA is TGTGCCAGCAGGGCAGATGGTGACACTGAAGCTTTCTTT. The chain links TRBV2 to TRBJ1-1; D is ambiguous. The germline V and J ends were trimmed by 6 bases and 3 bases, with 11 bases remaining between them. CDR1 SNHLY and CDR2 FYNNEI come from the germline V gene. The CDR3 extends over 13 amino acids.

In this sample, this clonotype turned up a few times. V is TRBV29-1 and J is TRBJ2-1; 8 nucleotides align to TRBD2. V lost 7 bases, J lost 12 bases, and 11 bases stayed unmatched. Germline V CDR1 and CDR2: SQVTM, ANQGSEA. This CDR3 has 12 amino acids. The DNA of the CDR3 is TGCAGCGGTGGCACTAGCGGCCCAAGGCAGTTCTTC. This sequence encodes CSGGTSGPRQFF.

The V call is TRBV12-3 or TRBV12-4, the J call TRBJ2-7; D is ambiguous. CDR3 size: 15 residues. V lost 5 bases and J lost 0, with 14 bases in between. In nucleotides, the CDR3 is TGTGCCAGCAGTCGATGGACCTTGAGCTCCTACGAGCAGTACTTC. This translates into CASSRWTLSSYEQYF.

The chain couples TRBV20-1 to TRBJ1-6, with D tentatively TRBD1 (6 bases). Trimming pared 2 bases from V and 7 bases from J, leaving 12 bases between. Germline V gene sequence: CDR1 DFQATT, CDR2 SNEGSKA (reference sequence). The CDR3 runs to 14 residues. CDR3 coding DNA: TGCAGTGCTAGACCCGGGACACCCAATTCACCCCTCCACTTT. Residues: CSARPGTPNSPLHF.

This clonotype showed up many times. This chain uses TRBV12-3 or TRBV12-4 with TRBJ2-2; 8 bases line up with TRBD1. The CDR3 sequence is 15 residues long. Germline trimming cut 3 bases from V and 7 bases from J; bases unmatched to any gene: 7. The CDR3 nucleotides are TGTGCCAGCAGTTTGGGACAGGTGAATGGCGGGGAGCTGTTTTTT. Translation gives CASSLGQVNGGELFF.

This chain connects TRBV3-1 to TRBJ1-1, with D unresolved. Trimming removed 4 bases at V and 0 bases at J, with 15 bases between. Germline V CDR1 and CDR2: LGHDT, YNNKEL (reference sequence). There are 16 residues in the CDR3. The CDR3 spells CASSLRWWSLNTEAFF. In DNA, the CDR3 is TGTGCCAGCAGCCTACGCTGGTGGAGCTTGAACACTGAAGCTTTCTTT.

This clonotype was seen a handful of times. This chain connects TRBV2 to TRBJ1-6; TRBD1 might be the D (5 bases). The CDR3 totals 14 residues. Germline values: CDR1 SNHLY, CDR2 FYNNEI. V lost 3 bases and J 11 bases, leaving 14 bases between the germline ends. The CDR3 reads CASSEGQGRAPLHF. In nucleotides, the CDR3 is TGTGCCAGCAGTGAGGGGCAGGGAAGGGCACCCCTCCACTTT.

This clonotype has a handful of counts. The chain employs TRBV5-1 and TRBJ1-2, with TRBD1 matching over 8 bases. The CDR3 is made up of 12 amino acids. V lost 4 bases to trimming and J lost 6 bases; unmatched junction nucleotides: 2. CDR1 is SGHRS and CDR2 is YFSETQ in the germline V gene. For the CDR3, the DNA is TGCGCCAGCAGCCCGGACAGGGATGGCTACACCTTC. This sequence encodes CASSPDRDGYTF. Based on the CDR3 plus reference TRBV5-1 and TRBJ1-2, the full variable domain is KAGVTQTPRYLIKTRGQQVTLSCSPISGHRSVSWYQQTPGQGLQFLFEYFSETQRNKGNFPGRFSGRQFSNSRSEMNVSTLELGDSALYLCASSPDRDGYTFGSGTRLTVV.

This clonotype has more than one count but fewer than ten. The V call is TRBV3-1, the J call TRBJ1-1; maybe TRBD1 (5 bases). Germline V CDR1 and CDR2: LGHDT, YNNKEL (reference sequence). There are 14 residues in the CDR3. The ends were cut back, 3 bases at V and 5 bases at J, with 13 bases in the middle. CDR3 sequence: CASSQGLRRTEAFF. Here the CDR3 DNA reads TGTGCCAGCAGCCAGGGACTCCGAAGGACTGAAGCTTTCTTT.

This clonotype has a handful of counts. CDR3: CASSGRDKNIQYF. CDR3 DNA: TGTGCCAGCAGCGGCAGGGACAAAAACATTCAGTACTTC. The genes are TRBV11-3 and TRBJ2-4; a possible D gene is TRBD1 (5 bases). Trimming took 5 bases from V and 3 from J, leaving 8 bases between them. CDR3 length: 13 amino acids. The germline V gene encodes CDR1 SGHNT and CDR2 YENEEA.

The genes are TRBV12-3 or TRBV12-4 and TRBJ2-1, with D unresolved. The CDR3 covers 15 residues. Trimming shortened V by 2 bases and J by 0 bases, and 8 bases separated the two germline ends. CDR3 residues: CASSLSTISYNEQFF. The CDR3 DNA sequence: TGTGCCAGCAGTTTAAGTACCATCTCCTACAATGAGCAGTTCTTC.

This clonotype has ten or more counts. The J gene is TRBJ1-3, the V gene TRBV5-1; possibly TRBD1 for D (6 bases). Per germline, CDR1 SGHRS and CDR2 YFSETQ. V dropped 0 bases and J dropped 4 bases, with 11 bases sitting between them. The CDR3 consists of 15 residues. CDR3 region: CASSLDGGGGNTIYF. The CDR3 DNA reads as TGCGCCAGCAGCTTGGACGGTGGGGGCGGAAACACCATATATTTT. The full variable domain, in which reference TRBV5-1 and TRBJ1-3 provide the parts outside the CDR3, is KAGVTQTPRYLIKTRGQQVTLSCSPISGHRSVSWYQQTPGQGLQFLFEYFSETQRNKGNFPGRFSGRQFSNSRSEMNVSTLELGDSALYLCASSLDGGGGNTIYFGEGSWLTVV.

This sequence joins TRBV20-1 and TRBJ2-3; 9 bases are shared with TRBD2. This CDR3 is built from 15 residues. CDR1 and CDR2 from the germline V gene are DFQATT and SNEGSKA (reference sequence). Trimming at V came to 4 bases and at J to 6 bases, leaving 11 bases not matched to a gene. The CDR3 sequence is CSAIPSGVVWDTQYF. DNA of the CDR3: TGCAGTGCTATCCCTAGCGGGGTGGTTTGGGATACGCAGTATTTT.

The chain links TRBV11-2 to TRBJ2-3; D gene uncertain. CDR1 is SGHAT, CDR2 FQNNGV, per germline. Trimming cost V 2 bases and J 6 bases, with 12 bases left between them. This CDR3 has 14 amino acids. The CDR3 DNA reads TGTGCCAGCAGCTTAAACCCTGGTTTTGATACGCAGTATTTT. Residues: CASSLNPGFDTQYF.

This clonotype has just a few counts. The rearrangement links TRBV20-1 to TRBJ2-3, with TRBD2 identical over 11 bases. The V gene end was trimmed by 2 bases and the J gene end by 0 bases; junction bases not matched to a gene: 10. Germline V gives CDR1 DFQATT, CDR2 SNEGSKA (reference sequence). There are 18 residues in the CDR3. CDR3 sequence: CSARPASGGRPSTDTQYF. The CDR3 bases are TGCAGTGCTAGACCCGCTAGCGGGGGGCGACCAAGCACAGATACGCAGTATTTT.

This clonotype showed up many times. The rearrangement uses TRBV12-3 or TRBV12-4 and TRBJ2-5; maybe TRBD1 (6 bases). Between the trimmed V and J ends, which lost 3 bases and 5 bases, there was a span of 13 bases. CDR3 size: 14 residues. The CDR3 protein is CASSFLGAGETQYF. CDR3 nucleotides: TGTGCCAGCAGTTTTCTGGGGGCAGGGGAGACCCAGTACTTC.

The chain combines TRBV5-1 with TRBJ2-1, with 8 bases matching TRBD2. The CDR3 spans 21 residues. The V gene end was trimmed by 4 bases and the J gene end by 7 bases; junction bases not matched to a gene: 28. The germline CDR1 and CDR2 sequences are SGHRS and YFSETQ. CDR3 sequence (DNA): TGCGCCAGCAGCCCTGGATCCGGGAGGGCCGTCGCTGGTCCCTTAAGGAATGAGCAGTTCTTC. Amino acid sequence: CASSPGSGRAVAGPLRNEQFF. The full variable domain, completed using reference TRBV5-1 and TRBJ2-1, is KAGVTQTPRYLIKTRGQQVTLSCSPISGHRSVSWYQQTPGQGLQFLFEYFSETQRNKGNFPGRFSGRQFSNSRSEMNVSTLELGDSALYLCASSPGSGRAVAGPLRNEQFFGPGTRLTVL.

Ten or more counts support this clonotype. CDR3 protein: CSVERGRNYGYTF. CDR3 nucleotide sequence: TGCAGCGTTGAAAGGGGCAGGAACTATGGCTACACCTTC. The chain links TRBV29-1 to TRBJ1-2; TRBD1 is a possible D gene (5 bases). The germline V gene encodes CDR1 SQVTM and CDR2 ANQGSEA. The V and J ends lost 2 bases and 2 bases respectively, with 9 bases between them. CDR3 length equals 13 residues.

This clonotype was counted only a few times. The chain is built from TRBV11-2 and TRBJ2-3; 11 bases fit TRBD2. V was pared by 6 bases and J by 1 base, with 6 bases of the junction left unmatched. CDR1 is SGHAT, CDR2 FQNNGV, per germline. The CDR3 loop spans 16 amino acids. The CDR3 region is CASRGLAGGRTDTQYF. As DNA, the CDR3 is TGTGCCAGCAGAGGCCTAGCGGGGGGTCGCACAGATACGCAGTATTTT.

The rearrangement uses TRBV7-8 and TRBJ2-4; TRBD2 matches 10 bases. The V gene end was trimmed by 5 bases and the J gene end by 3 bases; junction bases not matched to a gene: 7. From germline, CDR1 is SGHVS and CDR2 FQNEAQ. The CDR3 is 16 amino acids. The CDR3 DNA follows: TGTGCCAGCAGCCCAAAGCGGGAGGGCCGCAAAAACATTCAGTACTTC. Translated: CASSPKREGRKNIQYF.

This clonotype was counted at least ten times. The chain employs TRBV6-5 and TRBJ2-4; no reliable D call. The germline V gene has CDR1 MNHEY and CDR2 SVGAGI. The CDR3 length is 15 residues. V shed 4 bases and J shed 5 bases, with 15 bases lying between them. This CDR3 is CASSSSRDGENIQYF. The CDR3 nucleotides read TGTGCCAGCAGTTCCTCGAGAGATGGCGAAAACATTCAGTACTTC.

This clonotype was counted a few times. The gene calls are TRBV5-1 and TRBJ1-2; TRBD1 might be the D (6 bases). The V end was cut by 4 bases, the J end by 5 bases, with 15 bases between. The CDR3 length is 14 residues. Germline CDR1 is SGHRS and CDR2 is YFSETQ. The CDR3 spells CASSLTGAEYGYTF. As DNA, the CDR3 is TGCGCCAGCAGCCTAACGGGGGCGGAATATGGCTACACCTTC.

The genes are TRBV6-5 and TRBJ1-5, with 8 bases lining up with TRBD1. Germline V gene lookup returns CDR1 MNHEY and CDR2 SVGAGI. The junction had 4 bases not matched to a gene; V was cut back by 3 bases and J by 0 bases. CDR3 length: 16 amino acids. The CDR3 reads CASSYGDRNSNQPQHF. In DNA, the CDR3 is TGTGCCAGCAGTTATGGGGACAGGAATAGCAATCAGCCCCAGCATTTT.

This clonotype was seen a handful of times. The J gene is TRBJ1-3, the V gene TRBV12-3 or TRBV12-4; no firm D call. Trimming left V 0 bases short and J 0 bases short, with 9 bases between. There are 16 residues in the CDR3. Here the CDR3 reads CASSLAPVTSGNTIYF. The CDR3 DNA reads as TGTGCCAGCAGTTTAGCGCCGGTAACCTCTGGAAACACCATATATTTT.

The rearrangement joins TRBV19 to TRBJ1-1; possibly TRBD1 for D (5 bases). The CDR3 is 14 residues long. Trimming pared 8 bases from V and 3 bases from J, leaving 16 bases between. The germline gives CDR1 LNHDA, CDR2 SQIVND (reference sequence). CDR3 in amino acids: CASGGVSSDTEAFF. CDR3 bases: TGTGCCAGTGGGGGGGTGAGCTCGGACACTGAAGCTTTCTTT.